A selection of T cell receptor beta chains follows, all from one sample in a study of CD8 T cells in ankylosing spondylitis. TCRdb re-called the 5' RACE reads with MiXCR, one entry per CDR3 protein. The sample carries some 87,000 distinct CDR3 sequences, roughly 10% recorded once. Source material: blood, either unsorted or a sorted T cell fraction (not recorded which). All receptors derive from a male donor with ankylosing spondylitis or in good health (not recorded which). Each CDR3 is given with its conserved first and last residue. A D gene is named only where the DNA matches it firmly. Size is stated for part of the rows, as once, few or many counts, or as a class when the clone is expanded.

clone size	V gene	J gene	D gene	CDR3 DNA	CDR3 protein
many	TRBV5-5	TRBJ2-7	-	TGTGCCAGCAGCACCCAGGGAGTCGAGCAGTACTTC	CASSTQGVEQYF
many	TRBV29-1	TRBJ2-5	-	TGCAGCGTTGTGAAGGAGGAAGAGACCCAGTACTTC	CSVVKEEETQYF
many	TRBV6-1	TRBJ2-5	-	TGTGCCAGCAGTGAATGGGACCCTCAAGAGACCCAGTACTTC	CASSEWDPQETQYF
many	TRBV28	TRBJ1-2	-	TGTGCCAGCACGGGAAGCACCCTAAACTATGGCTACACCTTC	CASTGSTLNYGYTF
many	TRBV29-1	TRBJ1-1	TRBD1	TGCAGCGTTGAAGTTGTGGACAGGGAGACTGAAGCTTTCTTT	CSVEVVDRETEAFF
many	TRBV27	TRBJ1-5	-	TGTGCCAGCAGCCTATCGGGACGGCCAAGCAATCAGCCCCAGCATTTT	CASSLSGRPSNQPQHF
-	TRBV7-9	TRBJ2-1	TRBD1	TGTGCCAGCACCTCCTGGACAGGGAGTTGCAATGAGCAGTTCTTC	CASTSWTGSCNEQFF
many	TRBV2	TRBJ2-3	TRBD2	TGTGCCAGCAGTGAAATCCGGGGGGTCACAGATACGCAGTATTTT	CASSEIRGVTDTQYF
many	TRBV6-5	TRBJ2-3	TRBD2	TGTGCCAGCAGTTACTCGAGGGCGGGGGGCACAGATACGCAGTATTTT	CASSYSRAGGTDTQYF
many	TRBV12-3/TRBV12-4	TRBJ2-6	-	TGTGCCAGCAGTTCCCAGGGCTTTGGGGCCAACGTCCTGACTTTC	CASSSQGFGANVLTF
many	TRBV3-1	TRBJ2-7	TRBD2	TGTGCCAGCAGCCGAGCATTGGGGGGGGGCTACGAGCAGTACTTC	CASSRALGGGYEQYF
-	TRBV29-1	TRBJ2-3	-	TGCAGCGTTGGGACTGGCTCTTCTAGCACAGATACGCAGTATTTT	CSVGTGSSSTDTQYF
-	TRBV29-1	TRBJ1-2	TRBD1	TGCAGCGTGGGGGCCGGGACAGGGAATGGCTACACCTTC	CSVGAGTGNGYTF
many	TRBV7-6	TRBJ2-1	-	TGTGCCAGCAGCTTAGGGGAGAGCGGTATGTTGTACAATGAGCAGTTCTTC	CASSLGESGMLYNEQFF
many	TRBV5-1	TRBJ2-7	TRBD1	TGCGCCAGCAGCTGGACAGGGGCGGTCTACGAGCAGTACTTC	CASSWTGAVYEQYF
many	TRBV29-1	TRBJ2-1	-	TGCAGCATTAAGGACGGATACAATGAGCAGTTCTTC	CSIKDGYNEQFF
many	TRBV7-6	TRBJ2-1	-	TGTGCCAGCAGCCAAACAATGCAGCAGTTCTTC	CASSQTMQQFF
many	TRBV15	TRBJ2-1	-	TGTGCCACCAGCAGAGATCTTGACATCTCCTACAATGAGCAGTTCTTC	CATSRDLDISYNEQFF
many	TRBV10-3	TRBJ2-1	-	TGTGCCATCAGTGATTCCGGGATAACATACAATGAGCAGTTCTTC	CAISDSGITYNEQFF
many	TRBV2	TRBJ1-3	-	TGTGCCAGCCAAGCGAACACCCAGGACACCATATATTTT	CASQANTQDTIYF
many	TRBV5-1	TRBJ1-2	TRBD1	TGCGCCAGCAGCGCCGCTTCCGGGACAGGGAATGGCTACACCTTC	CASSAASGTGNGYTF
many	TRBV12-3/TRBV12-4	TRBJ1-2	-	TGTGCCAGCACCATCGTTAACAACGGCTACACCTTC	CASTIVNNGYTF
many	TRBV7-2	TRBJ2-1	-	TGTGCCAGCAGCTTAGGTGCGTCTAGCGCAAATGAGCAGTTCTTC	CASSLGASSANEQFF
-	TRBV5-1	TRBJ2-1	-	TGCGCCAGCAGCTTGGAAGTTAGGGGGTACTACAATGAGCAGTTCTTC	CASSLEVRGYYNEQFF
many	TRBV12-3/TRBV12-4	TRBJ2-7	TRBD2	TGTGCCAGCAGTTTACGGGGGGAAGCCTACGAGCAGTACTTC	CASSLRGEAYEQYF
many	TRBV20-1	TRBJ1-1	-	TGCAGTGCTAGAGTAACAGGGTCGAATGATCTATGGATGAACACTGAAGCTTTCTTT	CSARVTGSNDLWMNTEAFF